The entry below gives a single TCR beta chain sequence along with its context. What it recognizes is unknown. This specimen belongs to a study of T-cell memory formation after mild COVID-19. Looking at the study overall: Largely donor-specific sequence clusters came from a couple of donors.

General study findings and limits: Later expanders leaned toward CD4+, whereas clones contracting from day 15 to 85 were balanced CD4/CD8. Pre-infection memory harbored some responding clones, suggesting cross-reactive memory joined.

Germline CDR1 is MNHEY and CDR2 is SVGAGI. The CDR3 has 13 residues. Trimming cost V 6 bases and J 7 bases, with 14 bases left between them. 5'RACE, which relied on constant-segment primers, yielded TCR alpha and TCR beta cDNA libraries carrying sample barcodes and UMIs. TCRdb called the 5' RACE reads again in MiXCR, with one record for every CDR3 protein. The sample includes just over 300,000 distinct CDR3 sequences, approximately 20% of them seen just once. The TCR comes from a man between 18 and 29 years old who had mild COVID-19 (a few samples of this study predate the infection). Cell type and time point are not known. The chain uses TRBV6-5 and TRBJ2-3; D is undetermined. Sequenced sample: PBMCs or a T cell subset sorted from them (not recorded which). The CDR3 DNA is TGTGCCAGCAGACCGACGACTCGCAATACGCAGTATTTT. As protein: CASRPTTRNTQYF.